This T cell receptor beta chain was retrieved from a study of T cell responses to AZD1222 COVID-19 vaccine. Study conclusions and caveats: Among vaccine-associated CD4 TCRs, coverage spanned spike, with dominance at 160-218 and 743-854. Donors in the cohort were predominantly white British and more often female, and clonal diversity was possibly underestimated.

To note about this clone: What it binds is not known.

The length of the CDR3 is 16 residues. With V trimmed by 3 bases and J by 3 bases, 9 bases remained unmatched. Germline V CDR1 and CDR2: SGHRS, YFSETQ. Assay: immunoSEQ multiplex PCR; the TCRdb copy retains only in-frame clones and omits some. This table has 120,000 or so clones, 70% to 90% appearing once. Sequenced here: peripheral blood, sampled 28 days after the second AZD1222 dose. The receptor was derived from an adult who received the AZD1222 COVID-19 vaccine. The rearrangement uses TRBV5-1 and TRBJ2-3; 8 nucleotides agree with TRBD2. The CDR3 region is CASSSLAGGGTDTQYF. CDR3 nucleotides: TGCGCCAGCAGCTCACTCGCGGGGGGAGGGACAGATACGCAGTATTTT.